The 10 T cell receptor beta chains in this list originate from one sample, sequenced in a study of T cells after yellow fever vaccination. TCRdb reprocessed the 5' RACE reads with MiXCR, giving one entry per CDR3 protein. The sample records a few hundred thousand distinct CDR3 sequences, around a sixth being singletons. The sequenced sample was PBMCs, obtained before the yellow fever booster vaccination. The receptor source for this set is a man aged 18 to 30 who received the YFV17D yellow fever vaccine.

The rearrangement links TRBV12-3 or TRBV12-4 to TRBJ1-2; the D is unclear. The CDR3 extends over 15 amino acids. Trimming removed 1 base at V and 4 bases at J, with 13 bases between. The CDR3 DNA sequence: TGTGCCAGCAGTTTAGTCCAGGACGCCCGCTATGGCTACACCTTC. It specifies CASSLVQDARYGYTF.

The table lists this clonotype with a few counts. The rearrangement joins TRBV2 to TRBJ2-1, with D uncertain. This CDR3 spans 10 amino acids. Germline-derived CDR1 and CDR2 are SNHLY and FYNNEI. V lost 6 bases, J lost 9 bases, and 6 bases lay in between. CDR3 coding DNA: TGTGCCAGCAGCCGAGGTGAGCAGTTCTTC. It translates to CASSRGEQFF.

The chain combines TRBV6-1 with TRBJ1-5; the D gene is possibly TRBD1 (5 bases). Germline values: CDR1 MNHNS, CDR2 SASEGT. CDR3 length: 15 residues. V was clipped by 6 bases and J by 5 bases, with 17 bases between them. The chain's CDR3 is CASSPGGYLHQPQHF. CDR3 nucleotides: TGTGCCAGCAGCCCCGGGGGGTACCTCCATCAGCCCCAGCATTTT.

The chain recombines TRBV15 with TRBJ1-6, with unresolved D. CDR1 and CDR2 from the germline V gene are LNHNV and YYDKDF (reference sequence). Trimming pared 0 bases from V and 7 bases from J, leaving 10 bases between. The CDR3 consists of 15 residues. CDR3 nucleotide sequence: TGTGCCACCAGCAGAGACCGCGATAGAAATTCACCCCTCCACTTT. Its translation: CATSRDRDRNSPLHF.

This clonotype has more than one count but fewer than ten. This chain connects TRBV10-3 to TRBJ2-3; weak D call: TRBD2 (6 bases). Trimming took 0 bases from V and 4 from J, leaving 20 bases between them. This CDR3 is built from 18 residues. Per the germline V gene, CDR1 is ENHRY and CDR2 is SYGVKD. The CDR3 DNA is TGTGCCATCAGTGAGTCGATCGGGGAACGGGGGATCCCAGATACGCAGTATTTT. Protein sequence: CAISESIGERGIPDTQYF.

There are a few counts of this clonotype. A read error may explain this, as a much larger clone is one base away. The chain is built from TRBV10-2 and TRBJ1-1; no firm D call. The CDR3 spans 13 residues. Germline V gene data show CDR1 as WSHSY and CDR2 as SAAADI. The CDR3 DNA follows: TGCGCCAGCAGTGGGGGAGTGAACACTGAATCTTTCTTT. Translating gives CASSGGVNTESFF.

The CDR3 sequence is CASSQDKGGTDTQYF. DNA of the CDR3: TGCGCCAGCAGCCAAGATAAGGGGGGCACAGATACGCAGTATTTT. The V call is TRBV4-3, the J call TRBJ2-3; a weak D match, TRBD1 (6 bases). V dropped 0 bases and J dropped 1 base, with 8 bases sitting between them. The CDR3 length is 15 residues. From germline, CDR1 is LGHNA and CDR2 YSLEER.

The J gene is TRBJ1-6, the V gene TRBV6-5; D ambiguous. This CDR3 has 12 amino acids. CDR1 MNHEY and CDR2 SVGAGI come from the germline V gene. Trimming shortened V by 5 bases and J by 13 bases, and 12 bases separated the two germline ends. CDR3 in amino acids: CASSTDSSPLHF. In DNA, the CDR3 is TGTGCCAGCAGTACGGATTCATCCCCCCTCCACTTT.

The chain combines TRBV10-3 with TRBJ1-6; no definite D call. Germline lookup yields CDR1 ENHRY and CDR2 SYGVKD. The CDR3 runs 20 residues. V was clipped by 0 bases and J by 0 bases, with 18 bases between them. The CDR3 DNA sequence: TGTGCCATCAGTGAGTCGAAATCAGACGAACTTAGCTCCTATAATTCACCCCTCCACTTT. Translated, it gives CAISESKSDELSSYNSPLHF.

This clonotype turned up a few times. The V call is TRBV7-6, the J call TRBJ2-1; D unclear. The V gene lost 5 bases and the J gene lost 13 bases, with 15 bases spanning the gap. The CDR3 totals 12 residues. Germline V CDR1 and CDR2: SGHVS, FNYEAQ. Written as DNA, the CDR3 is TGTGCCAGCAGCCGAAATCCAGTGAAACAGTTCTTC. It translates to CASSRNPVKQFF.